This TCR beta chain was identified in a study of cytomegalovirus exposure and HLA in healthy donors. 60 Vbeta and 13 Jbeta primers were used in PCR. Libraries were prepared by immunoSEQ multiplex PCR; TCRdb keeps only in-frame clonotypes and omits some of them. Of 50,000 to 60,000 clones detected, around 82% appear once; the ten largest clones hold about 1.5%. The V and J ends lost 8 bases and 9 bases respectively, with 20 bases between them. The germline gives CDR1 MNHEY, CDR2 SVGAGI. CDR3 length: 14 amino acids. Sequencing was performed on PBMCs. The sequence derives from a female donor in good health and CMV-seronegative. The V gene is TRBV6-5, the J gene TRBJ2-1; D is possibly TRBD1 (6 bases). The CDR3 DNA follows: TGTGCCAGCTTCCAGGGGTCGGGTACGGGTGAGCAGTTCTTC. Translation gives CASFQGSGTGEQFF.